Each of the 11 T cell receptor beta chains below was sequenced from the same sample in a study of blood T cell repertoires in COVID-19. Some clones are missing from TCRdb's copy, which holds only in-frame ones; the method was immunoSEQ multiplex PCR. The table has 300,000 to 450,000 clones, approximately 89% seen once; the top ten hold 1% to 1.5%. Specimen: PBMCs or T cells enriched from blood (not recorded which). These receptors were collected from a man in his thirties or forties who had recovered from COVID-19.

In this sample, this clone turned up once. The chain combines TRBV2 with TRBJ2-7; possible D gene TRBD1, 5 bases. The CDR3 totals 16 residues. Germline CDR1 SNHLY, CDR2 FYNNEI. Between the trimmed V and J ends, which lost 2 bases and 1 base, there was a span of 15 bases. CDR3 amino acids: CASSEPRTLTSYEQYF. For the CDR3, the DNA is TGTGCCAGCAGTGAACCCCGGACACTGACTTCCTACGAGCAGTACTTC. Filled out from reference TRBV2 and TRBJ2-7, the complete variable domain reads EPEVTQTPSHQVTQMGQEVILRCVPISNHLYFYWYRQILGQKVEFLVSFYNNEISEKSEIFDDQFSVERPDGSNFTLKIRSTKLEDSAMYFCASSEPRTLTSYEQYFGPGTRLTVT.

This chain links TRBV6-6 with TRBJ1-3; possible D gene TRBD1, 5 bases. Germline assignment: CDR1 MNHNY and CDR2 SVGAGI (reference sequence). V was trimmed by 7 bases and J by 0 bases, leaving 16 bases between them. This CDR3 comprises 16 residues. Here the CDR3 reads CASTDGTFFSGNTIYF. The CDR3 DNA follows: TGTGCCAGCACCGACGGGACTTTCTTCTCTGGAAACACCATATATTTT.

CDR3 sequence: CASRRGSGGTQHF. The CDR3 nucleotides read TGTGCCAGCAGGAGGGGCTCCGGGGGGACCCAGCATTTT. The V call is TRBV12-3 or TRBV12-4, the J call TRBJ1-5; tentative D call: TRBD1 (5 bases). The CDR3 loop spans 13 amino acids. With 6 bases removed from V and 11 bases from J, the gap between germline ends came to 17 bases.

This sequence joins TRBV15 and TRBJ2-3, with D maybe TRBD2 (6 bases). CDR1 and CDR2 from the germline V gene are LNHNV and YYDKDF (reference sequence). V gave up 2 bases and J gave up 1 base, with 13 bases separating them. The CDR3 length is 16 residues. In DNA form, the CDR3 reads TGTGCCACCAGCAGATCCGGGGGTCCCCGCACAGATACGCAGTATTTT. It yields the protein CATSRSGGPRTDTQYF.

The rearrangement uses TRBV6-5 and TRBJ1-5; D not certain. The germline V and J ends were trimmed by 6 bases and 5 bases, with 11 bases remaining between them. Germline V gene lookup returns CDR1 MNHEY and CDR2 SVGAGI. There are 13 residues in the CDR3. The CDR3, as DNA: TGTGCCAGCAGCCAGGCCGGGGATCAGCCCCAGCATTTT. Translating gives CASSQAGDQPQHF.

The gene calls are TRBV14 and TRBJ1-1; D is perhaps TRBD1 (6 bases). Germline V lookup: CDR1 SGHDN, CDR2 FVKESK. CDR3 size: 14 residues. The V gene lost 3 bases and the J gene lost 0 bases, with 8 bases spanning the gap. The CDR3 DNA reads TGTGCCAGCAGCCAGAGGACAGTGAACACTGAAGCTTTCTTT. It yields the protein CASSQRTVNTEAFF. Drawing the rest from reference TRBV14 and TRBJ1-1, the complete variable domain is EAGVTQFPSHSVIEKGQTVTLRCDPISGHDNLYWYRRVMGKEIKFLLHFVKESKQDESGMPNNRFLAERTGGTYSTLKVQPAELEDSGVYFCASSQRTVNTEAFFGQGTRLTVV.

This clone has only a few counts. The chain combines TRBV7-9 with TRBJ2-2; perhaps TRBD1 as D (6 bases). CDR1 is SEHNR and CDR2 is FQNEAQ in the germline V gene (reference sequence). There are 15 residues in the CDR3. V shed 5 bases and J shed 4 bases, with 14 bases lying between them. The CDR3 DNA reads TGTGCCAGCAGCCCCTCCGGGACACCCACCGGGGAGCTGTTTTTT. As protein: CASSPSGTPTGELFF.

V usage is TRBV11-2 and J usage is TRBJ1-3; D may be TRBD1 (6 bases). This CDR3 region has 17 residues. The V gene's germline CDR1 is SGHAT and CDR2 FQNNGV. Between the trimmed V and J ends, which lost 1 base and 0 bases, there was a span of 13 bases. The DNA of the CDR3 is TGTGCCAGCAGCTTAGGCCCAGGGGAAAGCTCTGGAAACACCATATATTTT. Residues: CASSLGPGESSGNTIYF.

The chain employs TRBV27 and TRBJ2-7; TRBD1 aligns across 11 bases. Germline-derived CDR1 and CDR2 are MNHEY and SMNVEV (reference sequence). J was trimmed by 4 bases and V by 3 bases; bases with no gene match: 5. This CDR3 is built from 15 residues. CDR3 bases: TGTGCCAGCAGTTTTTGGACAGGGGGCAAGTACGAGCAGTACTTC. This translates into CASSFWTGGKYEQYF.

The CDR3 DNA reads TGTGCCAGCAGGGGAGATTGGAACACTGAAGCTTTCTTT. Translation gives CASRGDWNTEAFF. The chain recombines TRBV6-5 with TRBJ1-1; the D is unclear. Per germline, CDR1 MNHEY and CDR2 SVGAGI. The CDR3 is made up of 13 amino acids. V was shortened by 6 bases and J by 1 base, with 9 bases between the two germline ends.

V usage is TRBV10-3 and J usage is TRBJ1-4; 8 nucleotides agree with TRBD1. V lost 8 bases, J lost 0 bases, and 11 bases stayed unmatched. Germline-derived CDR1 and CDR2 are ENHRY and SYGVKD. This CDR3 has 17 amino acids. CDR3 amino acids: CAIARGDRTATNEKLFF. CDR3 nucleotides: TGTGCCATCGCCCGGGGGGACAGGACCGCAACTAATGAAAAACTGTTTTTT.